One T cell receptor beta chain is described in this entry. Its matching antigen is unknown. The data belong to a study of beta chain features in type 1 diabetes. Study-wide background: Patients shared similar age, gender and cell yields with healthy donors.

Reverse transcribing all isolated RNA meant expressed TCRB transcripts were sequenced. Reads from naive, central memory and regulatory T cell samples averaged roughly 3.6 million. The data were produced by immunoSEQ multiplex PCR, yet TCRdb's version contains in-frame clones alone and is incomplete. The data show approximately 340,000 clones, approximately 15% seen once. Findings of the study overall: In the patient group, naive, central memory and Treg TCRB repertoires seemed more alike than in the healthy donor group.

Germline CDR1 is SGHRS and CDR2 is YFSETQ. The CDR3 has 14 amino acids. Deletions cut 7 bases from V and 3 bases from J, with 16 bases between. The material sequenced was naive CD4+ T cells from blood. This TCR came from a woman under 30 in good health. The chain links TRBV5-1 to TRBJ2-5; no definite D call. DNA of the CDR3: TGCGCCAGCGGGCCCCGGTTGGATAAAGAGACCCAGTACTTC. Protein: CASGPRLDKETQYF.